The TCR beta chain described here comes from a study of shared clonotypes between healthy human individuals (dated by TCRdb to the early 2020s). Concerning the study at large: The cohort included three men and a couple of women between 18 and 49 years of age. For each donor, three plates each were used for CD4 naive and CD4 memory, two plates were used for CD8 naive, and one plate was used for CD8 memory. To estimate repertoire size and how much clonotypes are shared between individuals, the study performed deep sequencing of blood TCR repertoires from five healthy adults. To increase sequencing depth and limit assay-specific biases, different laboratories used diverse techniques to prepare libraries and sequence TCR repertoires. Between about 0.8 and 9 billion PBMCs per donor were obtained by leukapheresis.

Paper-wide results and their limitations: Based on pairwise subsampling, the degree of clonotype sharing among donors was expected to be affected by sequencing depth. Even with the large sequencing depth, rarefaction of the sorted-subset datasets indicated that sequencing was incomplete. Higher generation probabilities were observed for clonotypes shared by all four sorted-subset donors than for non-shared clonotypes. Sharing across several donors was observed for around 5% of naive CD4, 3% to 4% of naive CD8, about 2.3% of memory CD4, and less than 0.45% of memory CD8 clonotypes. Sampling was limited to blood, and TCR repertoires in tissue likely differ from TCR repertoires in blood. Naive subsets generally had larger estimated clonotype richness than memory subsets. Because the study included only a small number of donors, the genetic and exposure-history diversity represented was limited.

Turning to this clone: No antigen is known for it. Base qualities are not at hand, and no much larger clone is one base apart.

Using the deep immunoSEQ assay, TCR CDR3 regions were amplified from genomic DNA by multiplex PCR. Extracted genomic DNA from each cell subset was spread evenly across all wells of several immunoSEQ 96-well plates, with each plate serving as a replicate. Each replicate PCR for sorted subsets received about 0.2 ug genomic DNA, equal to tens of thousands of T cell genomes. Purified libraries were measured with a Qubit 3.0 fluorometer, size-checked on a Bioanalyzer 2100, and measured again with the KAPA Library Quantification kit. Each immunoSEQ 96-well plate was sequenced on its own single-read 150-cycle Illumina NextSeq 550 flow cell. The source study handled its data this way. Because only junctional sequences without quality scores were contained in the immunoSEQ output, filtering matching that applied to full-length reads could not be performed. Sequences were annotated with PyIR, a Python wrapper for IgBLAST v1.9, and V/J genes and CDR3 were assigned using IMGT germline references. Reads were filtered out if the reads had weak V/J assignments (E-value above 1e-6), no CDR3, stop codons, out-of-frame junctions, or ambiguous translated residues. V3J clonotypes were defined by identical inferred V gene, J gene, and CDR3 amino acid sequence. To compute the percentage overlap between repertoires, the number of shared unique clonotypes was divided by the size of the smaller repertoire. Three approaches were used to assess repertoire richness: RTK rarefaction, the Chao1 estimator, and Recon v2.1 estimates of unobserved clonotypes. Generation probabilities for all TCRbeta clonotypes obtained by the gDNA method from several donors were computed using OLGA. Entries here come from immuneACCESS through TCRdb and include only in-frame sequences with V and J called. Some clones fail to appear in such tables; in the studies checked, an unresolved V gene covers under half of the shortfall, and the cause of the remainder is unknown. V and J calls plus clone size are reproduced from that table; the DNA served to infer D and trimming. This sample holds around 2,000,000 clones; approximately 95% were observed only once. More than 0.95% of the sample belongs to the ten largest clones.

CD8 naive samples were CD45RO-negative cells positively selected for CCR7, giving a CD45RA+CCR7+ population that excluded TemRA cells. The donors were healthy, HIV-negative adults with no recently reported acute infections or vaccinations. Only Caucasian adults living in Nashville, Tennessee, USA were represented among the donors. After blood collection by leukapheresis, PBMCs were isolated using Ficoll-Histopaque density gradient centrifugation and then cryopreserved in the vapor phase of liquid nitrogen. Analytical flow cytometry was used to check the purity and quantity of each magnetically sorted T cell population. From each sorted fraction, genomic DNA was isolated and quantified by UV absorbance on a Nanodrop 2000c. Sequenced material: naive CD8+ T cells sorted from blood. The cell subset or site tag for this specimen amounts to: CD45RA+CCR7+. The TCR originated in a man aged 18 to 30 in good health.

DNA sequence: TGTGCCAGCAGTATAATAACCGGGACAGGCTATCCCTACGAGCAGTACTTC. Translation gives CASSIITGTGYPYEQYF. The V and J segments used are TRBV28 and TRBJ2-7; 8 bases in the junction line up with TRBD1. The V end gives up 5 bases and the J end 2 bases, leaving 14 bases in the junction not matched to a gene. CDR1 MDHEN and CDR2 SYDVKM are derived from the germline V gene. There are 17 amino acids in the CDR3, from cysteine to phenylalanine inclusive. Kept here is only the CDR3 DNA, which spans 51 bases and is read in frame from base 1.